This is a list of T cell receptor beta chains from one sample in a study of blood T cell repertoires in COVID-19. The protocol was immunoSEQ multiplex PCR, while the TCRdb copy is restricted to in-frame clones and leaves out a portion. This repertoire shows 280,000 or so clones, around nine tenths found once; its top ten account for 2.5% to 3.5%. Material: PBMCs or T cells enriched from blood (not recorded which). All receptors come from a woman aged 50 to 60 who had been exposed to COVID-19. Both conserved end residues are part of each CDR3. Fields, in order: V gene, D gene, J gene, clone size, CDR3 protein, CDR3 DNA. D genes are given only for firm matches. Only some rows state a clone size, as once, few, many or a class for expanded clones.

TRBV7-8	NA	TRBJ1-6	few	CASSLEGGFDLYSPLHF	TGTGCCAGCAGCTTAGAAGGCGGTTTCGATTTGTATTCACCCCTCCACTTT
TRBV27	TRBD1	TRBJ1-2	NA	CASSLYQGGNYGYTF	TGTGCCAGCAGTTTATACCAGGGGGGTAACTATGGCTACACCTTC
TRBV28	TRBD1	TRBJ1-5	NA	CASSSGQGSQPQHF	TGTGCCAGCAGTTCGGGACAGGGCAGTCAGCCCCAGCATTTT
TRBV10-3	NA	TRBJ2-5	NA	CATAAWGRETQYF	TGTGCCACGGCCGCGTGGGGGCGTGAGACCCAGTACTTC
TRBV5-4	TRBD1	TRBJ1-1	NA	CASSLGQTGRMNTEAFF	TGTGCCAGCAGCTTGGGGCAGACAGGGCGGATGAACACTGAAGCTTTCTTT
TRBV18	TRBD1	TRBJ2-5	NA	CASSPMGTGLGETQYF	TGTGCCAGCTCACCAATGGGGACAGGGCTTGGAGAGACCCAGTACTTC
TRBV2	NA	TRBJ1-3	NA	CASSAVWSGNTIYF	TGTGCCAGCAGTGCGGTGTGGTCAGGAAACACCATATATTTT
TRBV5-1	TRBD1	TRBJ2-7	once	CASSHGTEYEQYF	TGCGCCAGCAGCCACGGGACAGAGTACGAGCAGTACTTC
TRBV5-1	NA	TRBJ2-1	NA	CASSLEGRGWDEQFF	TGCGCCAGCAGCTTGGAAGGCAGGGGATGGGATGAGCAGTTCTTC
TRBV5-1	TRBD2	TRBJ2-2	NA	CASSSLAGGVTGELFF	TGCGCCAGCAGCTCTCTAGCGGGGGGTGTCACCGGGGAGCTGTTTTTT
TRBV2	TRBD1	TRBJ2-2	NA	CASNRGPGELFF	TGTGCCAGTAACAGGGGGCCCGGGGAGCTGTTTTTT
TRBV30	NA	TRBJ1-4	NA	CAWSVQSKKLFF	TGTGCCTGGAGTGTACAGTCTAAAAAACTGTTTTTT
TRBV5-4	TRBD1	TRBJ2-5	once	CASSPEGQVFQETQYF	TGTGCCAGCAGCCCGGAGGGACAGGTCTTCCAAGAGACCCAGTACTTC
TRBV24-1	TRBD1	TRBJ1-2	NA	CATSDAGQGGYGYTF	TGTGCCACCAGTGACGCGGGACAGGGTGGGTATGGCTACACCTTC
TRBV24-1	TRBD2	TRBJ2-5	NA	CATSDTQERGAGETQYF	TGTGCCACCAGTGATACCCAGGAGCGGGGGGCGGGAGAGACCCAGTACTTC
TRBV19	TRBD2	TRBJ2-2	NA	CASSIRAGGNTGELFF	TGTGCCAGTAGTATACGAGCGGGGGGGAACACCGGGGAGCTGTTTTTT
TRBV15	NA	TRBJ2-7	NA	CATSREKGPYEQYF	TGTGCCACCAGCAGAGAGAAGGGGCCCTACGAGCAGTACTTC
TRBV5-5	TRBD2	TRBJ2-1	NA	CASSLGAAGGGKFF	TGTGCCAGCAGCTTGGGAGCAGCGGGGGGCGGTAAGTTCTTC
TRBV21-1	NA	TRBJ1-4	NA	CASSSQAYEKLFF	TGTGCCAGCAGCAGCCAGGCATATGAAAAACTGTTTTTT
TRBV18	NA	TRBJ2-7	NA	CASSITGSYEQYF	TGTGCCAGCTCCATCACAGGGTCCTACGAGCAGTACTTC
TRBV5-6	TRBD1	TRBJ1-2	NA	CASSPSQGGALDGYTF	TGTGCCAGCAGCCCCTCACAGGGGGGGGCATTAGATGGCTACACCTTC
TRBV6-1	TRBD1	TRBJ2-7	NA	CASSDVGQAYEQYF	TGTGCCAGCAGTGACGTGGGACAGGCCTACGAGCAGTACTTC
TRBV10-3	NA	TRBJ1-3	NA	CAISDHGQSSGNTIYF	TGTGCCATCAGTGACCACGGACAGAGCTCTGGAAACACCATATATTTT
TRBV3-1/TRBV3-2	TRBD1	TRBJ1-2	NA	CASSQTGNYGYTF	TGTGCCAGCAGCCAGACAGGGAACTATGGCTACACCTTC
TRBV9	TRBD1	TRBJ1-2	once	CASSAQIGTGSGYTF	TGTGCCAGCAGCGCACAAATCGGGACAGGGTCCGGCTACACCTTC
TRBV27	TRBD1	TRBJ1-4	NA	CASRLARGTAEKLFF	TGTGCCAGCAGACTCGCCAGGGGGACCGCAGAAAAACTGTTTTTT